The present TCR beta chain was sequenced within a study of blood T cell repertoires in COVID-19. Study in general: Sites in the United States, Italy and Spain provided acute and convalescent COVID-19 samples. The analysed material was cDNA or gDNA that came from T cells, B-cell-depleted T cells, or PBMCs.

This clone was seen a few times. Germline V gene sequence: CDR1 LNHDA, CDR2 SQIVND (reference sequence). V dropped 5 bases and J dropped 8; count of bases not matched to a gene: 9. The CDR3 is 15 residues long. Original methodology: Reference gene primer amplification gave estimated nucleated cell counts. Measured with immunoSEQ multiplex PCR; TCRdb has only the in-frame clones, and not every one. The D gene and trimming were derived from the DNA, and the V and J assignments and clone size from that table. The sample includes more than 150,000 clones, less than 85% of them seen just once. The chain employs TRBV19 and TRBJ1-6; 7 bases agree with TRBD1. This sequence originates from a man between 45 and 60 years old who had recovered from COVID-19. The sequenced sample was peripheral blood. This CDR3 is CASSDGDRLYSPLHF. CDR3 DNA sequence: TGTGCCAGTAGTGACGGGGACAGATTATATTCACCCCTCCACTTT.